The 6 T cell receptor beta chains presented below share a single source sample, sequenced in a study of long-term antiretroviral therapy in people with HIV (dated by TCRdb to 2021 to 2024). Sequencing of the TRB variable region was done with the immunoSEQ hsTCRB v3.0 assay at survey level resolution. This immuneACCESS table, as held by TCRdb, lists in-frame sequences with V and J called but not all clones. Of the missing ones, under half trace to an unresolved V gene in checked studies; the others have no known cause. The sample table lists around 23,000 clones, 60% to 85% of them with a count of one. Jointly, the top ten make up over 8.5% of the sample. The sequencing used unsorted PBMCs, collected 2.1 years after starting antiretroviral therapy. The source of these receptors is a man aged 25-40 years with HIV.

The chain is built from TRBV6-1 and TRBJ2-5, with D perhaps TRBD2 (7 bases). Trimming removed 2 bases from V and 5 bases from J, with 15 bases in between. The germline gives CDR1 MNHNS, CDR2 SASEGT. This CDR3 has 15 residues. The CDR3 here is CASSERRGGGETQYF. CDR3 in DNA: TGTGCCAGCAGTGAACGAAGGGGGGGCGGGGAGACCCAGTACTTC.

The rearrangement uses TRBV7-9 and TRBJ1-2; 7 bases are a match to TRBD1. Germline-derived CDR1 and CDR2 are SEHNR and FQNEAQ (reference sequence). V was clipped by 2 bases and J by 8 bases; unmatched bases: 14. The CDR3 has 16 amino acids. Here the CDR3 DNA reads TGTGCCAGCAGCTTAAGTACCGGGCAGGGGGTAGGAGGCTACACCTTC. It translates to CASSLSTGQGVGGYTF.

The genes are TRBV29-1 and TRBJ2-5; the D is unclear. The CDR3 runs to 14 residues. Germline V gene sequence: CDR1 SQVTM, CDR2 ANQGSEA. V was cut by 5 bases and J by 5 bases, with 18 bases left in between. CDR3 nucleotide sequence: TGCAGCGTTCCCGGAAGAAGGGTAGAGGAGACCCAGTACTTC. Translation: CSVPGRRVEETQYF.

The rearrangement links TRBV5-4 to TRBJ2-7; 8 bases are a match to TRBD1. The V gene's germline CDR1 is SGHNT and CDR2 YYREEE (reference sequence). The CDR3 has 15 residues. V gave up 4 bases and J gave up 1 base; unmatched junction bases: 7. The CDR3 nucleotides are TGTGCCAGCAGCCCGGGACAGGTGAGGTCCTACGAGCAGTACTTC. Translating gives CASSPGQVRSYEQYF.

The chain links TRBV5-1 to TRBJ2-1, with 8 positions matching TRBD2. CDR3 size: 16 residues. CDR1 and CDR2 from the germline V gene are SGHRS and YFSETQ. Trimming removed 0 bases from V and 9 bases from J; junction bases left unmatched: 11. DNA of the CDR3: TGCGCCAGCAGCTTGGACGAGCTAGCGGGTCGAGGTGAGCAGTTCTTC. Translation gives CASSLDELAGRGEQFF.

The rearrangement uses TRBV7-9 and TRBJ1-2; a possible D gene is TRBD1 (5 bases). Trimming took off 1 base at V and 1 base at J, with 13 bases between the two ends. This CDR3 has 16 residues. CDR1 is SEHNR, CDR2 FQNEAQ, per germline (reference sequence). The CDR3 nucleotides read TGTGCCAGCAGCTTAGAGGGCAGGGAGAATAACTATGGCTACACCTTC. Amino acid sequence: CASSLEGRENNYGYTF. Complete variable domain (other parts from reference TRBV7-9 and TRBJ1-2): DTGVSQNPRHKITKRGQNVTFRCDPISEHNRLYWYRQTLGQGPEFLTYFQNEAQLEKSRLLSDRFSAERPKGSFSTLEIQRTEQGDSAMYLCASSLEGRENNYGYTFGSGTRLTVV.